The 30 T cell receptor beta chains below come from one sample, sequenced in a study of blood T cells in healthy people across ages. The second PCR ran roughly 6 to 12 cycles with a sample-barcoded 5' primer and J-beta primers. TCRdb reprocessed the 5' RACE reads with MiXCR, giving one entry per CDR3 protein. Here the sample spans hundreds of thousands of distinct CDR3 sequences, 49% being singletons. Sequenced: blood. The receptor source for this set is a woman aged 60-70 years in good health.

This clonotype came up a few times. The rearrangement uses TRBV6-5 and TRBJ2-5; tentatively, D is TRBD2 (5 bases). Trimming cost V 6 bases and J 9 bases, with 17 bases left between them. CDR1 is MNHEY and CDR2 is SVGAGI in the germline V gene. The CDR3 totals 13 residues. The CDR3 region is CASSPGSKRAQYF. CDR3 DNA sequence: TGTGCCAGCAGCCCAGGAAGTAAGAGGGCCCAGTACTTC.

The J gene is TRBJ2-3, the V gene TRBV7-2; D possibly corresponds to TRBD1 (7 bases). The germline gives CDR1 SGHTA, CDR2 FQGNSA. This CDR3 contains 14 residues. V was shortened by 2 bases and J by 5 bases, with 11 bases between the two germline ends. The CDR3 coding sequence is TGTGCCAGCAGCTTATATCAGGGGGGAGATACGCAGTATTTT. Its protein is CASSLYQGGDTQYF.

V and J are TRBV20-1 and TRBJ2-3; 8 bases line up with TRBD1. J was trimmed by 0 bases and V by 4 bases; bases with no gene match: 3. The CDR3 is 14 residues long. From germline, CDR1 is DFQATT and CDR2 SNEGSKA (reference sequence). This CDR3 is CSAIDRGSTDTQYF. The CDR3 DNA follows: TGCAGTGCTATCGACAGGGGAAGCACAGATACGCAGTATTTT.

This clonotype was seen only a few times. CDR3 DNA sequence: TGTGCCAGCAGACAACTAGCGGGAGTGGCCTACGAGCAGTACTTC. Translated, it gives CASRQLAGVAYEQYF. The chain uses TRBV6-5 and TRBJ2-7, with 11 bases aligning to TRBD2. Germline-derived CDR1 and CDR2 are MNHEY and SVGAGI. J gave up 2 bases and V 6 bases, and 6 bases lay outside the gene matches. The CDR3 runs to 15 residues.

The J gene is TRBJ2-2, the V gene TRBV5-6; 9 bases line up with TRBD2. V shed 0 bases and J 6 bases; nucleotides not matched to a gene: 6. Germline V gives CDR1 SGHDT, CDR2 YYEEEE. The CDR3 spans 16 residues. The CDR3, as DNA: TGTGCCAGCAGCTTGGAGATTAGCGGGAGAGCCGGGGAGCTGTTTTTT. Protein product: CASSLEISGRAGELFF.

The chain is built from TRBV7-3 and TRBJ2-7, with 8 nucleotides matching TRBD1. Trimming at V came to 1 base and at J to 5 bases, leaving 1 base not matched to a gene. The length of the CDR3 is 13 residues. The germline V gene has CDR1 SGHTA and CDR2 FQGTGA. In DNA, the CDR3 is TGTGCCAGCAGCTTAAACAGGGGGGACGAGCAGTACTTC. Its protein is CASSLNRGDEQYF.

This sequence joins TRBV28 and TRBJ2-5; unclear D gene. Trimming took 5 bases from V and 5 from J, leaving 12 bases between them. The CDR3 sequence is 13 residues long. The germline gives CDR1 MDHEN, CDR2 SYDVKM. The CDR3 DNA follows: TGTGCCAGCAGTAATATAGAGTATGAGACCCAGTACTTC. It is translated as CASSNIEYETQYF.

This clonotype has at least ten counts. The chain employs TRBV11-3 and TRBJ1-2, with D perhaps matching TRBD1 (5 bases). V gave up 2 bases and J gave up 8 bases, with 21 bases separating them. In germline, CDR1 is SGHNT, CDR2 YENEEA. The CDR3 contains 16 residues. CDR3 loop: CASSLLGGRDAFGYTF. As DNA, the CDR3 is TGTGCCAGCAGCTTATTAGGTGGCAGGGACGCTTTCGGCTACACCTTC.

This clonotype was counted a single time. The chain carries TRBV5-1 and TRBJ2-3; 10 bases are a match to TRBD2. The germline V gene encodes CDR1 SGHRS and CDR2 YFSETQ. This CDR3 spans 14 amino acids. V gave up 5 bases and J gave up 5 bases; unmatched junction bases: 5. CDR3 nucleotide sequence: TGCGCCAGCAGGTTAACTAGCGGGGAAGATACGCAGTATTTT. It translates to CASRLTSGEDTQYF.

The genes are TRBV3-1 and TRBJ1-1; D is ambiguous. The CDR3 is made up of 14 amino acids. Germline V gives CDR1 LGHDT, CDR2 YNNKEL (reference sequence). V was trimmed by 3 bases and J by 2 bases, leaving 10 bases between them. The CDR3 bases are TGTGCCAGCAGCCAGAAGGTTCGAAACACTGAAGCTTTCTTT. It specifies CASSQKVRNTEAFF.

This clonotype was observed a handful of times. The chain links TRBV24-1 to TRBJ2-1; 16 positions match TRBD2. This CDR3 is built from 15 residues. CDR1 is KGHDR and CDR2 is SFDVKD in the germline V gene. The junction had 7 bases not matched to a gene; V was cut back by 9 bases and J by 9 bases. CDR3 in DNA: TGTGCCACCGTGGGGACTAGCGGGAGGGCTAGTGAGCAGTTCTTC. It specifies CATVGTSGRASEQFF.

The rearrangement uses TRBV28 and TRBJ2-7; perhaps TRBD1 as D (6 bases). CDR3 size: 12 residues. Germline lookup yields CDR1 MDHEN and CDR2 SYDVKM. Trimming shortened V by 8 bases and J by 3 bases, and 11 bases separated the two germline ends. The CDR3 bases are TGTGCCAGCCTGGACAGTTTCTACGAGCAGTACTTC. Protein product: CASLDSFYEQYF.

This clonotype was counted at least ten times. The rearrangement uses TRBV7-2 and TRBJ2-3; D not resolved. The CDR3 is made up of 13 amino acids. The germline V gene has CDR1 SGHTA and CDR2 FQGNSA. Trimming took off 0 bases at V and 2 bases at J, with 3 bases between the two ends. CDR3 in amino acids: CASSLANTDTQYF. Written as DNA, the CDR3 is TGTGCCAGCAGCTTAGCGAACACAGATACGCAGTATTTT.

The chain joins TRBV7-9 to TRBJ2-7, with D unclear. The V gene's germline CDR1 is SEHNR and CDR2 FQNEAQ (reference sequence). The CDR3 has 14 residues. Trimming took 2 bases from V and 0 from J, leaving 8 bases between them. CDR3 sequence (DNA): TGTGCCAGCAGCTTACCAGAGAGCTCCTACGAGCAGTACTTC. Residues: CASSLPESSYEQYF.

The chain combines TRBV7-9 with TRBJ2-7; a possible D gene is TRBD2 (6 bases). This CDR3 spans 16 amino acids. Trimming took 1 base from V and 3 from J, leaving 16 bases between them. CDR1 SEHNR and CDR2 FQNEAQ come from the germline V gene (reference sequence). CDR3 residues: CASSLVLASMRYEQYF. The CDR3 DNA follows: TGTGCCAGCAGCTTAGTACTAGCCTCAATGCGCTACGAGCAGTACTTC.

V is TRBV5-4 and J is TRBJ2-1; the match to TRBD2 covers 8 bases. V was pared by 1 base and J by 7 bases, with 7 bases of the junction left unmatched. The CDR3 spans 15 residues. Germline lookup yields CDR1 SGHNT and CDR2 YYREEE (reference sequence). CDR3 sequence (DNA): TGTGCCAGCAGCTTGCGGGGCGGCGGGGGGAATGAGCAGTTCTTC. It yields the protein CASSLRGGGGNEQFF.

The chain has TRBV7-3 and TRBJ2-1, with D tentatively TRBD1 or TRBD2 (5 bases each). Deletions cut 4 bases from V and 9 bases from J, with 19 bases between. This CDR3 region has 15 residues. The germline CDR1 and CDR2 sequences are SGHTA and FQGTGA. CDR3 residues: CASSSGASKGAEQFF. CDR3 coding DNA: TGTGCCAGCAGCTCCGGGGCTAGCAAAGGGGCTGAGCAGTTCTTC.

V gene TRBV20-1 combines with J gene TRBJ2-4, with TRBD1 matching 8 bases. From germline, CDR1 is DFQATT and CDR2 SNEGSKA (reference sequence). V dropped 6 bases and J dropped 3; count of bases not matched to a gene: 10. The CDR3 totals 15 residues. CDR3 bases: TGCAGTGCAGAGCAGGGGGCCTCGGGCAAAAACATTCAGTACTTC. This codes for CSAEQGASGKNIQYF.

The J gene is TRBJ2-1, the V gene TRBV6-5; possibly TRBD2 for D (5 bases). This CDR3 spans 13 amino acids. Germline values: CDR1 MNHEY, CDR2 SVGAGI. Trimming removed 2 bases at V and 5 bases at J, with 7 bases between. As DNA, the CDR3 is TGTGCCAGCAGTTACGGACTCCACAATGAGCAGTTCTTC. It codes for CASSYGLHNEQFF.

This clonotype was counted between two and nine times. This chain uses TRBV18 with TRBJ2-3; TRBD1 is a possible D gene (6 bases). Germline CDR1 is KGHSH and CDR2 is LQKENI. V gave up 0 bases and J gave up 2 bases, with 9 bases separating them. CDR3 length equals 15 residues. The CDR3 DNA reads TGTGCCAGCTCACCACCGTCAGGGGCCACAGATACGCAGTATTTT. Translated, it gives CASSPPSGATDTQYF.

This chain joins TRBV7-3 and TRBJ1-3; TRBD1 might be the D (5 bases). The CDR3 has 17 residues. Germline V gives CDR1 SGHTA, CDR2 FQGTGA. Trimming shortened V by 7 bases and J by 4 bases, and 23 bases separated the two germline ends. The CDR3 loop reads CASTCSGRLLSGNTIYF. The DNA for the CDR3 is TGTGCCAGCACCTGCTCGGGGCGGTTACTAAGCGGAAACACCATATATTTT.

The chain combines TRBV20-1 with TRBJ2-7, with a possible D match to TRBD2 (6 bases). V dropped 6 bases and J dropped 3 bases, with 18 bases sitting between them. Looked up from germline, CDR1 is DFQATT and CDR2 is SNEGSKA (reference sequence). The CDR3 is 14 amino acids. CDR3 protein: CSALSTEGLYEQYF. The CDR3 bases are TGCAGTGCCCTCTCTACGGAGGGGCTCTACGAGCAGTACTTC.

This chain uses TRBV11-2 with TRBJ1-2; the D gene is possibly TRBD1 (6 bases). The CDR3 has 11 amino acids. CDR1 SGHAT and CDR2 FQNNGV come from the germline V gene. Trimming took off 5 bases at V and 10 bases at J, with 11 bases between the two ends. The CDR3 DNA sequence: TGTGCCAGCAGCCTAGGGGGGGTCTACACCTTC. Encoded protein: CASSLGGVYTF.

This clonotype was seen ten or more times. The chain couples TRBV6-1 to TRBJ2-3; 10 bases are a match to TRBD1. Losses at the gene ends were 4 bases for V and 8 bases for J; bases not matched to a gene: 15. The length of the CDR3 is 17 residues. CDR1 and CDR2 (germline): MNHNS, SASEGT. The CDR3, as DNA: TGTGCCAGCAGTGGACCGGGACAGGGGTCAGAGAGGGGTACGCAGTATTTT. This sequence encodes CASSGPGQGSERGTQYF.

The chain recombines TRBV2 with TRBJ1-1; D may be TRBD1 (6 bases). V was trimmed by 8 bases and J by 1 base, leaving 17 bases between them. CDR1 and CDR2 (germline): SNHLY, FYNNEI. The CDR3 covers 15 residues. The CDR3 DNA reads TGTGCCAGCCGGGACCCCGTGGGACAGAACACTGAAGCTTTCTTT. This encodes CASRDPVGQNTEAFF. Supplemented by reference TRBV2 and TRBJ1-1, the full variable domain reads EPEVTQTPSHQVTQMGQEVILRCVPISNHLYFYWYRQILGQKVEFLVSFYNNEISEKSEIFDDQFSVERPDGSNFTLKIRSTKLEDSAMYFCASRDPVGQNTEAFFGQGTRLTVV.

This sequence joins TRBV4-2 and TRBJ2-1; tentative D call: TRBD1 (6 bases). Germline CDR1 and CDR2: LGHNA and YNFKEQ. The V end lost 3 bases, the J end lost 5 bases, and 14 bases lay between the germline ends. This CDR3 contains 15 residues. The CDR3: CASSQVLGQNNEQFF. The DNA of the CDR3 is TGTGCCAGCAGCCAGGTCCTAGGACAGAACAATGAGCAGTTCTTC.

The table lists this clonotype with a few counts. This chain joins TRBV7-2 and TRBJ2-6; D is ambiguous. The CDR3 spans 13 residues. The V end was cut by 3 bases, the J end by 3 bases, with 3 bases between. Germline CDR1 and CDR2: SGHTA and FQGNSA. The CDR3 sequence: CASSLYGANVLTF. The CDR3 DNA sequence: TGTGCCAGCAGCTTGTATGGGGCCAACGTCCTGACTTTC.

V usage is TRBV5-1 and J usage is TRBJ2-5, with 8 bases fitting TRBD2. J gave up 11 bases and V 3 bases, and 21 bases lay outside the gene matches. In germline, CDR1 is SGHRS, CDR2 YFSETQ. This CDR3 has 17 residues. As DNA, the CDR3 is TGCGCCAGCAGCTCGGGACTAACGGGAGGGCCGTACAATGAGCAGTACTTC. Protein sequence: CASSSGLTGGPYNEQYF. The full variable domain, with the rest looked up from reference TRBV5-1 and TRBJ2-5, is KAGVTQTPRYLIKTRGQQVTLSCSPISGHRSVSWYQQTPGQGLQFLFEYFSETQRNKGNFPGRFSGRQFSNSRSEMNVSTLELGDSALYLCASSSGLTGGPYNEQYFGPGTRLLVL.

This clonotype was counted between two and nine times. This chain uses TRBV2 with TRBJ1-2; 7 bases are shared with TRBD1. The trim removed 3 bases at V and 12 bases at J, leaving 4 bases unmatched. Looked up from germline, CDR1 is SNHLY and CDR2 is FYNNEI. This CDR3 region has 11 residues. The CDR3 DNA reads TGTGCCAGCAGTGATTACAGGGGTGACACCTTC. Amino acid sequence: CASSDYRGDTF.

J is TRBJ2-4 and V is TRBV7-2; 10 positions match TRBD2. The end of the DNA fits TRBJ2-7 better, so the J call may be wrong. Germline V CDR1 and CDR2: SGHTA, FQGNSA. This CDR3 has 16 amino acids. As DNA, the CDR3 is TGTGCCAGCAGCTTAGGGACTAGCGGAGCGGGGTACGAGCAGTACTTC. As protein: CASSLGTSGAGYEQYF.